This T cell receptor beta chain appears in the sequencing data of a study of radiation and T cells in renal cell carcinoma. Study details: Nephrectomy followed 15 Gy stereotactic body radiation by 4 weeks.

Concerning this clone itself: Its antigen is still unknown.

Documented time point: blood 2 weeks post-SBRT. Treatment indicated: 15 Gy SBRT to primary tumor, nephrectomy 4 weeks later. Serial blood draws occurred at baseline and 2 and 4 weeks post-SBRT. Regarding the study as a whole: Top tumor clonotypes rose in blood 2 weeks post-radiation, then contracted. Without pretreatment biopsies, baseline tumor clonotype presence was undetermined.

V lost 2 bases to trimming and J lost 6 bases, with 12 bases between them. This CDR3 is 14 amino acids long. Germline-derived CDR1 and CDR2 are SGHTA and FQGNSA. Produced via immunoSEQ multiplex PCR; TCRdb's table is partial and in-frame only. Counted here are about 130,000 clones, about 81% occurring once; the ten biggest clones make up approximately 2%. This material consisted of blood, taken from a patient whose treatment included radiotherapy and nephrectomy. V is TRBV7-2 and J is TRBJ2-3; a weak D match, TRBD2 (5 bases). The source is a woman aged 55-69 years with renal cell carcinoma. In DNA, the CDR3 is TGTGCCAGCAGCTTAAGAATACCGGGGGATACGCAGTATTTT. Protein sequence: CASSLRIPGDTQYF.